Below, one T cell receptor beta chain is given with its context. Its antigen is still unknown. Expressed TCRB transcripts got sequenced, as all isolated RNA was reverse transcribed. The method was immunoSEQ multiplex PCR; TCRdb's version includes in-frame clones alone and lacks a portion of them. The repertoire has about 230,000 clones, 9.6% of them found once; the top ten carry approximately 0.035%. This entry belongs to a study of beta chain features in type 1 diabetes. Study-level results: For type 1 diabetes patients, VDJ junctions showed fewer insertions and more deletions. Naive, central memory and Treg TCRB repertoires seemed to resemble each other more closely in patients than they did in healthy donors. All four CD4+ subsets of Type 1 diabetes patients contained TCRB CDR3s that were moderately but significantly shorter.

There are 12 residues in the CDR3. CDR1 and CDR2 from the germline V gene are SGHAT and FQDESV (reference sequence). V was trimmed by 5 bases and J by 12 bases, leaving 17 bases between them. Sequenced material: naive CD4+ T cells from blood. This TCR was sampled from a woman under 30 in good health. The chain links TRBV11-1 to TRBJ2-7; TRBD1 is a possible D gene (5 bases). CDR3 amino acids: CASSLQGRVSYF. CDR3 bases: TGTGCCAGCAGCCTTCAGGGCAGGGTGTCGTACTTC. Based on the CDR3 plus reference TRBV11-1 and TRBJ2-7, the full variable domain is EAEVAQSPRYKITEKSQAVAFWCDPISGHATLYWYRQILGQGPELLVQFQDESVVDDSQLPKDRFSAERLKGVDSTLKIQPAELGDSAMYLCASSLQGRVSYFGPGTRLTVT.